These T cell receptor beta chains were read from a single sample in a study of cytomegalovirus exposure and HLA in healthy donors. Libraries were prepared by immunoSEQ multiplex PCR; TCRdb keeps only in-frame clonotypes and omits some of them. The data hold about 240,000 clones, with roughly 86% observed a single time. The sample taken for sequencing was PBMCs. These receptors were collected from a woman aged 25 to 39 in good health and CMV-seropositive. The CDR3 runs from the conserved cysteine through the conserved F or W. A D gene is named only where the DNA matches it firmly. A clone size is listed for some rows: how often the clone was seen (once, few, many), or a class if it is expanded.

. once TRBJ1-1 TRBV2 CASMRAETAFF TGTGCCAGCATGAGGGCAGAAACAGCTTTCTTT
. once TRBJ2-3 TRBV6-5 CASSTTVVTDTQYF TGTGCCAGCAGTACAACAGTAGTCACAGATACGCAGTATTTT
TRBD1 . TRBJ2-1 TRBV6-6 CASRRQGANEQFF TGTGCCAGCAGGAGACAGGGGGCCAATGAGCAGTTCTTC
TRBD2 . TRBJ2-1 TRBV5-4 CASSSRLAGGTNEQFF TGTGCCAGCAGCTCGCGACTAGCGGGAGGAACCAATGAGCAGTTCTTC
TRBD1 . TRBJ2-7 TRBV6-6 CASSYPPDRAKQYF TGTGCCAGCAGTTACCCCCCCGACAGGGCTAAGCAGTACTTC
TRBD2 . TRBJ2-7 TRBV6-1 CASSLTSGPSYEQYF TGTGCCAGCAGCCTTACTAGCGGCCCCTCCTACGAGCAGTACTTC
TRBD1 . TRBJ1-2 TRBV4-2 CASSQTGGGDYRGYTF TGTGCCAGCAGCCAAACAGGGGGAGGCGACTATCGGGGCTACACCTTC
TRBD1 . TRBJ1-3 TRBV29-1 CSVEGTGVGNTIYF TGCAGCGTTGAAGGGACAGGGGTTGGAAACACCATATATTTT
TRBD1 . TRBJ2-5 TRBV9 CASSVSPGQGPQETQYF TGTGCCAGCAGCGTATCTCCCGGACAGGGACCCCAAGAGACCCAGTACTTC
. . TRBJ2-1 TRBV7-6 CASSQQGGRDNEQFF TGTGCCAGCAGCCAGCAGGGCGGGCGGGATAATGAGCAGTTCTTC
. . TRBJ2-7 TRBV6-1 CASSLHSDSTYEQYF TGTGCCAGCAGCCTCCATTCGGACAGTACCTACGAGCAGTACTTC